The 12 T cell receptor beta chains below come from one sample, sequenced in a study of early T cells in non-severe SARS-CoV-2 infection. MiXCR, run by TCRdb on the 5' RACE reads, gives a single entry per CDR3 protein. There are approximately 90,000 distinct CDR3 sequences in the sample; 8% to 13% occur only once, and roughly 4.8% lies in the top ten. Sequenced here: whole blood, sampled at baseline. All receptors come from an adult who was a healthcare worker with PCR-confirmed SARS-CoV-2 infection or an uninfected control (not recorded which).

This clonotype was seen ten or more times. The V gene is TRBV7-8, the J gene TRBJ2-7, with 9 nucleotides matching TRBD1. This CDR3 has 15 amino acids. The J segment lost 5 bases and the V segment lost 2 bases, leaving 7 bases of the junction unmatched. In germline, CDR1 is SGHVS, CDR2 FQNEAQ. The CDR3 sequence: CASSLLGQGYDEQYF. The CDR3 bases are TGTGCCAGCAGCTTATTGGGACAGGGTTACGACGAGCAGTACTTC.

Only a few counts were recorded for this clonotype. In nucleotides, the CDR3 is TGCGCCAGCAGTTGGGACAGGGACACGCAGTATTTT. This sequence encodes CASSWDRDTQYF. The genes are TRBV5-1 and TRBJ2-3; 9 bases are a match to TRBD1. Germline V gene sequence: CDR1 SGHRS, CDR2 YFSETQ. CDR3 length: 12 residues. V lost 5 bases, J lost 9 bases, and 4 bases stayed unmatched. The variable domain in full, with the rest retrieved from reference TRBV5-1 and TRBJ2-3, is KAGVTQTPRYLIKTRGQQVTLSCSPISGHRSVSWYQQTPGQGLQFLFEYFSETQRNKGNFPGRFSGRQFSNSRSEMNVSTLELGDSALYLCASSWDRDTQYFGPGTRLTVL.

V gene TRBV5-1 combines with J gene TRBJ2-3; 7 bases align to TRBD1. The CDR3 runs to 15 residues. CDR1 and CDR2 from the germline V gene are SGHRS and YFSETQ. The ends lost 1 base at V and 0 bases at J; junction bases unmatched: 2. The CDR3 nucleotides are TGCGCCAGCAGCTTGACAGGGGCTAGCACAGATACGCAGTATTTT. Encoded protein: CASSLTGASTDTQYF.

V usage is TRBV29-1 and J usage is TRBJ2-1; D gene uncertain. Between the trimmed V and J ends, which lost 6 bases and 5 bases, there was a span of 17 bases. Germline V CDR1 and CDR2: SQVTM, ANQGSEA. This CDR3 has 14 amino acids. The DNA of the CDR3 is TGCAGCGTCGACCGGGTCGAACTAAACAATGAGCAGTTCTTC. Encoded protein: CSVDRVELNNEQFF.

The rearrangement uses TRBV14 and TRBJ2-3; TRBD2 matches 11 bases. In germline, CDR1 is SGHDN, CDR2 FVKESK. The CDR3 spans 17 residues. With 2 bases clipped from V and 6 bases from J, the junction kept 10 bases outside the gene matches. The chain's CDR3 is CASSQQLAGAILDTQYF. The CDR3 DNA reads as TGTGCCAGCAGCCAACAACTAGCGGGGGCCATTTTGGATACGCAGTATTTT.

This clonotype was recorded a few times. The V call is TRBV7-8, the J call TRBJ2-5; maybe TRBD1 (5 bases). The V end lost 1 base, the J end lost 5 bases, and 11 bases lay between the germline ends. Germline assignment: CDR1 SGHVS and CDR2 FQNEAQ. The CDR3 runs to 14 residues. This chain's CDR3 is CASSLGRAAETQYF. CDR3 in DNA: TGTGCCAGCAGCTTAGGCAGGGCGGCGGAGACCCAGTACTTC. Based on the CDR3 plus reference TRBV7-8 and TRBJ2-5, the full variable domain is GAGVSQSPRYKVAKRGQDVALRCDPISGHVSLFWYQQALGQGPEFLTYFQNEAQLDKSGLPSDRFFAERPEGSVSTLKIQRTQQEDSAVYLCASSLGRAAETQYFGPGTRLLVL.

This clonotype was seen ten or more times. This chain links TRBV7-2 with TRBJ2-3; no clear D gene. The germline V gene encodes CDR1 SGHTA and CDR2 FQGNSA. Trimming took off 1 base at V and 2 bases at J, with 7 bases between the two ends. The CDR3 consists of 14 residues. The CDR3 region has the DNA TGTGCCAGCAGCTTAGATCTTTACACAGATACGCAGTATTTT. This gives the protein CASSLDLYTDTQYF.

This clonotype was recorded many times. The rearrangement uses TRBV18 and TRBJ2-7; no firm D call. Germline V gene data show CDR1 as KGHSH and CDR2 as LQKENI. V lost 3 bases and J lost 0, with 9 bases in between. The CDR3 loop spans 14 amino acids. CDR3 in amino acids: CASSPDWASYEQYF. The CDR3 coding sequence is TGTGCCAGCTCACCCGACTGGGCCTCCTACGAGCAGTACTTC.

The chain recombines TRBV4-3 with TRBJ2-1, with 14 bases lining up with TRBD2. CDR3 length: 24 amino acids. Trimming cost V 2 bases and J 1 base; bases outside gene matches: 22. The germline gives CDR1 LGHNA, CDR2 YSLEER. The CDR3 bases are TGCGCCAGCAGCCAATTAGCCGGGACAGCTGGGACTAGCGGGAGTCTCGATTCCTACAATGAGCAGTTCTTC. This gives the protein CASSQLAGTAGTSGSLDSYNEQFF.

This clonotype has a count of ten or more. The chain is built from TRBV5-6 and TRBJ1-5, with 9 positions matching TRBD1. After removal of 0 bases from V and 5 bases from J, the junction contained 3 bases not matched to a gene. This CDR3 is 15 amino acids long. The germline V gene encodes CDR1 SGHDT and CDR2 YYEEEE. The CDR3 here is CASSLAGTGHQPQHF. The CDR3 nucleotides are TGTGCCAGCAGCTTGGCTGGGACAGGGCATCAGCCCCAGCATTTT.

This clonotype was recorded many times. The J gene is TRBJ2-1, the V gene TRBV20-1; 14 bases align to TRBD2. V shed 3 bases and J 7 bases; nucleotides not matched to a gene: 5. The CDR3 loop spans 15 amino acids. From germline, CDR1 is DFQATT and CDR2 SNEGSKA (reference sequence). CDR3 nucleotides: TGCAGTGCTAGTGGGACTAGCGGGGGTGAAAATGAGCAGTTCTTC. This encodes CSASGTSGGENEQFF.

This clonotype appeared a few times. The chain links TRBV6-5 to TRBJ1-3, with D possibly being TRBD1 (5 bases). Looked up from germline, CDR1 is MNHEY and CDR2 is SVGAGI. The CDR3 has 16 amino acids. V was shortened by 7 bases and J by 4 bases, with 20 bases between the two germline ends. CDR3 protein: CASTTRAGLRGNTIYF. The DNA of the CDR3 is TGTGCCAGCACCACCAGGGCAGGACTAAGAGGAAACACCATATATTTT.